This T cell receptor beta chain originates from a study of blood T cells in healthy people across ages. Primers used in a second PCR of about 7 to 11 cycles were a sample-barcoded 5' primer and a J-beta primer mix. TCRdb recomputed calls from the 5' RACE reads with MiXCR, one row per CDR3 protein. The table lists 760,000 or so distinct CDR3 sequences, 25% of them singletons. CDR3 length equals 13 residues. Germline CDR1 and CDR2: SEHNR and FQNEAQ (reference sequence). The V end lost 1 base, the J end lost 5 bases, and 7 bases lay between the germline ends. There are a few counts of this clonotype. These data were likewise used in another study, on T cells of mothers and their children.

The source of this sequence is a boy aged 5-17 years in good health. The sequencing sample was made of blood. The gene calls are TRBV7-9 and TRBJ2-3, with D maybe TRBD1 (6 bases). The CDR3 DNA reads as TGTGCCAGCAGCTTAGTGACAGGAGATACGCAGTATTTT. Its translation: CASSLVTGDTQYF.